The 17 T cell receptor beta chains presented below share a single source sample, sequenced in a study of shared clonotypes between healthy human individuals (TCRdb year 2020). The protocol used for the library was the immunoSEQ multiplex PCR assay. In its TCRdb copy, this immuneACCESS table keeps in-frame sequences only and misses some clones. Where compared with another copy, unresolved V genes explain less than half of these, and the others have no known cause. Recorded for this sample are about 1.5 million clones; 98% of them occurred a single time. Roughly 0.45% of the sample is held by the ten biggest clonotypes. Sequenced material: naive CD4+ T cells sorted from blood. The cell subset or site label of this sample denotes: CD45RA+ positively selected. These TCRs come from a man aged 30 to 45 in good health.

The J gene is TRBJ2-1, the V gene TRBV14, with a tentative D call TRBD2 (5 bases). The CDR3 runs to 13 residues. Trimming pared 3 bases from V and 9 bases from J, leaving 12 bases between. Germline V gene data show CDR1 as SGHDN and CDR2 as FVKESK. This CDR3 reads CASSQNTRGEQFF. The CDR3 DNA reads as TGTGCCAGCAGCCAGAATACACGGGGTGAGCAGTTCTTC.

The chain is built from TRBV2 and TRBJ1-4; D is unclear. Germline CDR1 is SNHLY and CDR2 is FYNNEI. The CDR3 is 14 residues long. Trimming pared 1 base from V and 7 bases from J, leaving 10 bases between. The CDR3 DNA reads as TGTGCCAGCAGTGAAGGTCCGTCAATTGAAAAACTGTTTTTT. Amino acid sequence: CASSEGPSIEKLFF.

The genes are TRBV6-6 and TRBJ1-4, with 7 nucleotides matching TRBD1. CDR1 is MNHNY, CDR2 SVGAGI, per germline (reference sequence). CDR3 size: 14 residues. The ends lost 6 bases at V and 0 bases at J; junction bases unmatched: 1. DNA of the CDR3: TGTGCCAGCAGGCAGGGGGCAACTAATGAAAAACTGTTTTTT. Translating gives CASRQGATNEKLFF.

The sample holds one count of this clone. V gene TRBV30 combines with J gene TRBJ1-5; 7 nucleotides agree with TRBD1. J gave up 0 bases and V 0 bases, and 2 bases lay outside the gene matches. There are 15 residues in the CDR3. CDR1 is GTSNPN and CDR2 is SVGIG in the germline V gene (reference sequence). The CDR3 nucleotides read TGTGCCTGGAGTGTCGGGACAGATAGCAATCAGCCCCAGCATTTT. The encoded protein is CAWSVGTDSNQPQHF.

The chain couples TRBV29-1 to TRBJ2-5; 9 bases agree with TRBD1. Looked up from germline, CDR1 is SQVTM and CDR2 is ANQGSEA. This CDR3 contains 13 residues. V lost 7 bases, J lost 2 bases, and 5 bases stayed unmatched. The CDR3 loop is CSAQGTGQETQYF. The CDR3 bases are TGCAGCGCCCAAGGGACAGGGCAAGAGACCCAGTACTTC.

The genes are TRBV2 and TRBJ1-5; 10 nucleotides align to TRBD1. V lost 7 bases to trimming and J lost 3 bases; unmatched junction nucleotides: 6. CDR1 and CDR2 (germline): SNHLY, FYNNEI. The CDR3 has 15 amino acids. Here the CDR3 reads CASTRDRGFNQPQHF. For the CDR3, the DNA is TGTGCCAGCACTAGGGACAGGGGATTCAATCAGCCCCAGCATTTT.

The CDR3 coding sequence is TGTGCCAGCAGCGATCATCAGGGGACGAACACTGAAGCTTTCTTT. It translates to CASSDHQGTNTEAFF. This chain connects TRBV28 to TRBJ1-1; weak D call: TRBD1 (6 bases). This CDR3 region has 15 residues. Germline assignment: CDR1 MDHEN and CDR2 SYDVKM. V was pared by 6 bases and J by 1 base, with 15 bases between. The variable domain in full, completed from reference TRBV28 and TRBJ1-1, reads DVKVTQSSRYLVKRTGEKVFLECVQDMDHENMFWYRQDPGLGLRLIYFSYDVKMKEKGDIPEGYSVSREKKERFSLILESASTNQTSMYLCASSDHQGTNTEAFFGQGTRLTVV.

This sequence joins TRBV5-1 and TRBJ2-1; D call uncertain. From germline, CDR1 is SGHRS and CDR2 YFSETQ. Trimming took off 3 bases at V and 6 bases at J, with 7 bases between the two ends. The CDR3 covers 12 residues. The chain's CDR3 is CASSSPSNEQFF. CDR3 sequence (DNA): TGCGCCAGCAGCTCCCCCTCCAATGAGCAGTTCTTC.

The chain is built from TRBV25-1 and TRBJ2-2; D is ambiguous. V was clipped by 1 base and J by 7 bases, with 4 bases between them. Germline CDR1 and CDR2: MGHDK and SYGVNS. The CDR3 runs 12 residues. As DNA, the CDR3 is TGTGCCAGCAGTGAATCGTACGGGGAGCTGTTTTTT. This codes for CASSESYGELFF. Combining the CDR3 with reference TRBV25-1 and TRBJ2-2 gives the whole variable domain EADIYQTPRYLVIGTGKKITLECSQTMGHDKMYWYQQDPGMELHLIHYSYGVNSTEKGDLSSESTVSRIRTEHFPLTLESARPSHTSQYLCASSESYGELFFGEGSRLTVL.

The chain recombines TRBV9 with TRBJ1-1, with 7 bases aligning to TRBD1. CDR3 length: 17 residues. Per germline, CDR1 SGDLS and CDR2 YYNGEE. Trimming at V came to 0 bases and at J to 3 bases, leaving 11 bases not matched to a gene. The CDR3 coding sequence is TGTGCCAGCAGCGTAGGAGGGGGCCCAGGGGACTACACTGAAGCTTTCTTT. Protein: CASSVGGGPGDYTEAFF.

CDR3: CSARHAETQYF. DNA of the CDR3: TGCAGTGCTAGACACGCGGAGACCCAGTACTTC. The genes are TRBV20-1 and TRBJ2-5, with unresolved D. This CDR3 region has 11 residues. V was trimmed by 2 bases and J by 5 bases, leaving 6 bases between them. Per the germline V gene, CDR1 is DFQATT and CDR2 is SNEGSKA (reference sequence).

The CDR3 sequence: CASSNTGGRADTQYF. CDR3 sequence (DNA): TGCGCCAGCAGCAACACAGGGGGTAGGGCAGATACGCAGTATTTT. The chain uses TRBV5-1 and TRBJ2-3, with TRBD1 matching 8 bases. The J segment lost 4 bases and the V segment lost 4 bases, leaving 8 bases of the junction unmatched. CDR1 SGHRS and CDR2 YFSETQ come from the germline V gene. The CDR3 sequence is 15 residues long.

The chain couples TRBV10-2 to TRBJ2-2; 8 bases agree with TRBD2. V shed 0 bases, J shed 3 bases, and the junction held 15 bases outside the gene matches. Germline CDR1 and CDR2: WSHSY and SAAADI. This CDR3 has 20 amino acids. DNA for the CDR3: TGCGCCAGCAGTGAGTCCAGAGCGGGAGTGGGTGGATTGTACACCGGGGAGCTGTTTTTT. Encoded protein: CASSESRAGVGGLYTGELFF.

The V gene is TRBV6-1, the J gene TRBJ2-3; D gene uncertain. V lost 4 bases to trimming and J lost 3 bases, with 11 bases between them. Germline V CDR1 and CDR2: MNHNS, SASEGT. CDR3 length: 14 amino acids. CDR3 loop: CASSVGLTTDTQYF. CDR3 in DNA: TGTGCCAGCAGTGTGGGCCTTACGACAGATACGCAGTATTTT.

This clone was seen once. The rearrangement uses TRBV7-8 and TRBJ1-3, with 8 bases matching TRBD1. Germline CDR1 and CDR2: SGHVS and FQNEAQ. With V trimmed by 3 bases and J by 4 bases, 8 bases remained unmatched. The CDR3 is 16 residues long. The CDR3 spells CASSLQQGVSGNTIYF. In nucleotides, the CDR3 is TGTGCCAGCAGCTTGCAACAGGGGGTTTCGGGAAACACCATATATTTT.

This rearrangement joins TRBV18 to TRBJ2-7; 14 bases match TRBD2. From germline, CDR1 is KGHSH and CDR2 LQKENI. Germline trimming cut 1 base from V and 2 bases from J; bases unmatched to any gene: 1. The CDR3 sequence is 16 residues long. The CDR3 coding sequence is TGTGCCAGCTCACCACTGACTAGCGGGAGGGCCTACGAGCAGTACTTC. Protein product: CASSPLTSGRAYEQYF.

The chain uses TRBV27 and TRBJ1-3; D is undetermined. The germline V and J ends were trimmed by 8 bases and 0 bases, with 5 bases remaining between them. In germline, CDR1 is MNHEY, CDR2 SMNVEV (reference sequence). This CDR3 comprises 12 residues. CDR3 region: CASGTSGNTIYF. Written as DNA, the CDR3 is TGTGCCAGCGGTACCTCTGGAAACACCATATATTTT.